This T cell receptor (beta chain) was identified in a study of radiotherapy plus CTLA-4 blockade in lung cancer. The data were produced by immunoSEQ multiplex PCR, yet TCRdb's version contains in-frame clones alone and is incomplete. Among 80,000 or so clones listed, under 80% were seen once. The germline V gene encodes CDR1 SGHDN and CDR2 FVKESK. The CDR3 sequence is 14 residues long. The V and J ends lost 4 bases and 3 bases respectively, with 11 bases between them. Sequencing used peripheral blood, obtained from a patient treated with radiotherapy plus ipilimumab. This chain links TRBV14 with TRBJ2-3; D ambiguous. The clonotype originates from a human donor with non-small cell lung cancer who had a partial response to radiotherapy plus ipilimumab. Some clones in this sample may be carry-over from other donors' samples. CDR3 DNA: TGTGCCAGCAGCCTAGGAATCGGGACAGATACGCAGTATTTT. This sequence encodes CASSLGIGTDTQYF.